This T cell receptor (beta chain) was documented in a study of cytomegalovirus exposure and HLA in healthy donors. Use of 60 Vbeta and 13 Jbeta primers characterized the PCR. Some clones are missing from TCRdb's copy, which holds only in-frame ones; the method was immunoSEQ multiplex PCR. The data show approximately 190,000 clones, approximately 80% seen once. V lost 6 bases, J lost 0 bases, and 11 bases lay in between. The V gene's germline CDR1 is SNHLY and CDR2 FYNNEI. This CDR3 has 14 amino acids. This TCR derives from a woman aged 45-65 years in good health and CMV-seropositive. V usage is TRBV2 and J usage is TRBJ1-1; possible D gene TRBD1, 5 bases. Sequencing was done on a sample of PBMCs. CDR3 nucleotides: TGTGCCAGCAGCCAGGGAAAGCTGAACACTGAAGCTTTCTTT. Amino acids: CASSQGKLNTEAFF.